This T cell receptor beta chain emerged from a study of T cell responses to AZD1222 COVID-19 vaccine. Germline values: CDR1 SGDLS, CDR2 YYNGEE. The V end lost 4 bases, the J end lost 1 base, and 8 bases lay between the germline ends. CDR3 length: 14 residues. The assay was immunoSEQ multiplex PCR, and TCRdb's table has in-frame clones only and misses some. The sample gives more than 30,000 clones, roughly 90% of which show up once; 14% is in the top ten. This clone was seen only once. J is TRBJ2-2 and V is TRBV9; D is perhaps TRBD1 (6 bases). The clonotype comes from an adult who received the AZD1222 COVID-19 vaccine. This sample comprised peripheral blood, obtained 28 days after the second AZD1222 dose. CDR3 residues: CASSLQGNTGELFF. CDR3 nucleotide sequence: TGTGCCAGCAGCTTACAGGGGAACACCGGGGAGCTGTTTTTT.